This TCR beta chain was identified in a study of T cells in Graves' hyperthyroidism and ophthalmopathy. General study findings and limits: Stable hyperthyroidism and ophthalmopathy were separated using 13 V-J signatures.

Every diagnosis used clinical symptoms, serum thyroxine and TRAb, thyroid ultrasound and orbital computed tomography. Germline CDR1 and CDR2: SNHLY and FYNNEI. This CDR3 region has 14 residues. Trimming cost V 7 bases and J 4 bases, with 14 bases left between them. The TCR beta CDR3 regions underwent amplification using RNA transcripts as the source. In the first-round RT-PCR of the TCR CDR3, the HTBI primer set was used. In TCRdb, the multiplex PCR reads were re-called with MiXCR into one record per CDR3 protein. Of approximately 640,000 distinct CDR3 sequences detected, approximately 42% appear once; the ten largest clones hold under 8%. This clonotype was seen many times. Its antigen is unidentified.

The clonotype comes from an adult man with Graves' disease, either hyperthyroidism or ophthalmopathy (not recorded which). The chain uses TRBV2 and TRBJ1-3; TRBD1 is a possible D gene (5 bases). Material: peripheral blood or thyroid tissue (not recorded which). Here the CDR3 reads CASNPQGSGNTIYF. As DNA, the CDR3 is TGTGCCAGCAACCCCCAGGGATCCGGAAACACCATATATTTT.